A single sample gave rise to the 24 T cell receptor beta chains below, sequenced in a study of blood T cell repertoires in COVID-19. The data were produced by immunoSEQ multiplex PCR, yet TCRdb's version contains in-frame clones alone and is incomplete. The table lists over 150,000 clones, roughly 80% of them singletons. Specimen: peripheral blood. The receptors derive from a woman aged 55-70 years with acute or convalescent COVID-19.

The chain joins TRBV3-1 (or the pseudogene TRBV3-2) to TRBJ2-7, with 8 bases identical to TRBD2. Germline V gene data show CDR1 as LGHDT and CDR2 as YNNKEL (reference sequence). This CDR3 is built from 15 residues. Trimming took 4 bases from V and 4 from J; bases not matched to a gene: 9. CDR3 sequence (DNA): TGTGCCAGCAGCCCCATTACAGCGGGAGCTTACGAGCAGTACTTC. This codes for CASSPITAGAYEQYF.

The rearrangement uses TRBV5-1 and TRBJ1-2; D is perhaps TRBD1 (6 bases). Trimming removed 1 base from V and 8 bases from J, with 15 bases in between. The CDR3 loop spans 14 amino acids. Germline-derived CDR1 and CDR2 are SGHRS and YFSETQ. CDR3 amino acids: CASSLNPLQGGYTF. CDR3 nucleotides: TGCGCCAGCAGCTTGAATCCCCTACAGGGCGGCTACACCTTC.

The chain joins TRBV19 to TRBJ1-4, with D uncertain. CDR3 length equals 14 residues. The V end lost 1 base, the J end lost 10 bases, and 13 bases lay between the germline ends. Germline CDR1 is LNHDA and CDR2 is SQIVND (reference sequence). The CDR3 DNA sequence: TGTGCCAGTAGTATAGGGTCCCGGGGTGGAAAACTGTTTTTT. It encodes CASSIGSRGGKLFF.

V is TRBV14 and J is TRBJ1-2; TRBD1 might be the D (6 bases). V gave up 4 bases and J gave up 7 bases, with 10 bases separating them. The germline CDR1 and CDR2 sequences are SGHDN and FVKESK. CDR3 length: 12 amino acids. CDR3 residues: CASSLGGAGYTF. In nucleotides, the CDR3 is TGTGCCAGCAGCCTCGGGGGGGCTGGCTACACCTTC.

Comments on this clone: This sample also contains other DNA sequences that code for the same CDR3. The CDR3 sequence is CASSVGTGDGYTF. The CDR3 bases are TGTGCCAGCAGCGTAGGGACAGGGGATGGCTACACCTTC. The J gene is TRBJ1-2, the V gene TRBV9; 9 bases are a match to TRBD1. The length of the CDR3 is 13 residues. Trimming at V came to 0 bases and at J to 6 bases, leaving 0 bases not matched to a gene. The V gene's germline CDR1 is SGDLS and CDR2 YYNGEE. Variable domain in full (rest from reference TRBV9 and TRBJ1-2): DSGVTQTPKHLITATGQRVTLRCSPRSGDLSVYWYQQSLDQGLQFLIQYYNGEERAKGNILERFSAQQFPDLHSELNLSSLELGDSALYFCASSVGTGDGYTFGSGTRLTVV.

The chain employs TRBV7-9 and TRBJ2-1; 9 nucleotides align to TRBD2. CDR1 SEHNR and CDR2 FQNEAQ come from the germline V gene (reference sequence). The V gene end was trimmed by 4 bases and the J gene end by 3 bases; junction bases not matched to a gene: 4. The CDR3 runs to 15 residues. The CDR3 sequence is CASSSSSGVYNEQFF. CDR3 DNA: TGTGCCAGCAGCTCCTCTAGCGGGGTCTACAATGAGCAGTTCTTC.

The chain recombines TRBV2 with TRBJ1-2, with D perhaps matching TRBD1 (5 bases). Germline values: CDR1 SNHLY, CDR2 FYNNEI. Trimming pared 6 bases from V and 7 bases from J, leaving 21 bases between. This CDR3 has 15 residues. The CDR3 is CASSLTGVQGSGYTF. The CDR3 bases are TGTGCCAGCAGCCTTACGGGGGTACAAGGATCTGGCTACACCTTC.

The V and J genes are TRBV4-1 and TRBJ1-1; a weak D match, TRBD1 (6 bases). Trimming shortened V by 4 bases and J by 3 bases, and 12 bases separated the two germline ends. CDR1 and CDR2 from the germline V gene are MGHRA and YSYEKL. CDR3 length equals 14 residues. DNA of the CDR3: TGCGCCAGCAGCCTGGACAGCCTGGACACTGAAGCTTTCTTT. It encodes CASSLDSLDTEAFF.

The rearrangement joins TRBV4-1 to TRBJ1-1; tentative D call: TRBD1 (6 bases). Trimming took off 6 bases at V and 1 base at J, with 15 bases between the two ends. The germline V gene has CDR1 MGHRA and CDR2 YSYEKL. The CDR3 consists of 15 residues. The CDR3 spells CASRDRGGANTEAFF. Written as DNA, the CDR3 is TGCGCCAGCAGGGATCGAGGGGGGGCGAACACTGAAGCTTTCTTT.

The CDR3 DNA follows: TGTGCCAGCAGCACCAGAGGGAACACTGAAGCTTTCTTT. Its protein is CASSTRGNTEAFF. This chain links TRBV21-1 with TRBJ1-1. TRBV21-1 is a known pseudogene. The CDR3 loop spans 13 amino acids.

The V gene is TRBV3-1 (or the pseudogene TRBV3-2), the J gene TRBJ1-1; possibly TRBD1 for D (5 bases). CDR3 size: 15 residues. V was trimmed by 0 bases and J by 11 bases, leaving 19 bases between them. In germline, CDR1 is LGHDT, CDR2 YNNKEL (reference sequence). The CDR3 here is CASSQDLLGFPGAFF. The CDR3 DNA is TGTGCCAGCAGCCAAGACCTTTTGGGGTTCCCAGGGGCTTTCTTT.

This chain connects TRBV9 to TRBJ1-3; tentative D call: TRBD1 (5 bases). This CDR3 has 19 amino acids. V lost 4 bases to trimming and J lost 2 bases, with 25 bases between them. Germline V gene sequence: CDR1 SGDLS, CDR2 YYNGEE. The CDR3 loop is CASSPTPVAGLGAGNTIYF. The CDR3 DNA follows: TGTGCCAGCAGCCCCACCCCCGTGGCAGGGTTAGGGGCTGGAAACACCATATATTTT.

This clone was counted between two and nine times. The germline gene is not matched at one end of the junction; a read error may be the cause. The chain combines TRBV3-1 (or the pseudogene TRBV3-2) with TRBJ2-2, with TRBD2 as a possible D gene (7 bases). The CDR3 contains 15 residues. CDR1 LGHDT and CDR2 YNNKEL come from the germline V gene (reference sequence). Here the CDR3 DNA reads TGTGCCAGCAGTCAAGGGTCCGGGGGGCCTGGGGAGCTGTTTTTT. Encoded protein: CASSQGSGGPGELFF.

The rearrangement uses TRBV5-1 and TRBJ2-1; 10 bases match TRBD2. Germline V gene data show CDR1 as SGHRS and CDR2 as YFSETQ. V gave up 3 bases and J gave up 4 bases; unmatched junction bases: 7. This CDR3 is 16 amino acids long. In DNA form, the CDR3 reads TGCGCCAGCAGCTCGCCAGGACTAGCGGATTACAATGAGCAGTTCTTC. Translating it yields CASSSPGLADYNEQFF.

This chain connects TRBV7-3 to TRBJ2-3; 10 bases map to TRBD2. Unmatched junction bases numbered 4, after V lost 2 bases and J lost 2 bases. Germline V lookup: CDR1 SGHTA, CDR2 FQGTGA. The CDR3 is made up of 16 amino acids. The DNA for the CDR3 is TGTGCCAGCAGCTTACAAAGCGGGGGGGCCACAGATACGCAGTATTTT. Translating it yields CASSLQSGGATDTQYF.

The genes are TRBV5-1 and TRBJ2-7; possibly TRBD2 for D (7 bases). Trimming removed 2 bases at V and 5 bases at J, with 11 bases between. Per the germline V gene, CDR1 is SGHRS and CDR2 is YFSETQ. This CDR3 comprises 13 residues. The CDR3 DNA sequence: TGCGCCAGCAGCTTAGGCGGGGGCAACGAGCAGTACGTC. Its translation is CASSLGGGNEQYV.

This chain links TRBV6-5 with TRBJ2-5; TRBD1 aligns across 8 bases. Germline loops: CDR1 MNHEY, CDR2 SVGAGI. V shed 6 bases and J 2 bases; nucleotides not matched to a gene: 8. The CDR3 is made up of 15 amino acids. The CDR3 sequence is CASRSAGTGQETQYF. For the CDR3, the DNA is TGTGCCAGCAGGTCGGCCGGGACAGGACAAGAGACCCAGTACTTC.

The gene calls are TRBV29-1 and TRBJ1-5, with 7 nucleotides matching TRBD1. There are 13 residues in the CDR3. V trimming: 8 bases; J trimming: 3 bases; junction bases outside the gene matches: 7. Germline V lookup: CDR1 SQVTM, CDR2 ANQGSEA. The CDR3 nucleotides read TGCAGCCCCTACAGGGGAGACAATCAGCCCCAGCATTTT. Its protein is CSPYRGDNQPQHF.

This clone was counted once. V gene TRBV5-1 combines with J gene TRBJ1-1; D is ambiguous. Germline V CDR1 and CDR2: SGHRS, YFSETQ. Trimming left V 3 bases short and J 0 bases short, with 9 bases between. This CDR3 has 14 amino acids. The CDR3 coding sequence is TGCGCCAGCAGCTCGGGAGGCATGAACACTGAAGCTTTCTTT. Translation gives CASSSGGMNTEAFF.

The V and J genes are TRBV28 and TRBJ1-5; TRBD1 might be the D (5 bases). Trimming pared 6 bases from V and 0 bases from J, leaving 12 bases between. CDR3 size: 15 residues. CDR1 and CDR2 (germline): MDHEN, SYDVKM. This CDR3 reads CASRPQGYSNQPQHF. CDR3 in DNA: TGTGCCAGCAGACCCCAGGGTTATAGCAATCAGCCCCAGCATTTT.

V gene TRBV6-1 combines with J gene TRBJ2-3; TRBD1 is a possible D gene (7 bases). The CDR3 length is 16 residues. V was trimmed by 2 bases and J by 5 bases, leaving 17 bases between them. The V gene's germline CDR1 is MNHNS and CDR2 SASEGT. The CDR3 here is CASSERWGDRLDTQYF. The DNA for the CDR3 is TGTGCCAGCAGTGAAAGGTGGGGGGACAGACTAGATACGCAGTATTTT.

The chain carries TRBV12-3 or TRBV12-4 and TRBJ1-2; D not certain. This CDR3 is built from 12 residues. The V and J ends lost 5 bases and 4 bases respectively, with 8 bases between them. This chain's CDR3 is CASSLPGYGYTF. In nucleotides, the CDR3 is TGTGCCAGCAGTCTTCCCGGCTATGGCTACACCTTC.

V is TRBV18 and J is TRBJ2-6; a weak D match, TRBD1 (6 bases). CDR3 length equals 17 residues. Trimming removed 3 bases from V and 0 bases from J, with 12 bases in between. The germline V gene has CDR1 KGHSH and CDR2 LQKENI. CDR3 region: CASSPRQASSGANVLTF. The CDR3 coding sequence is TGTGCCAGCTCACCGAGACAGGCCTCCTCTGGGGCCAACGTCCTGACTTTC.

The rearrangement joins TRBV12-3 or TRBV12-4 to TRBJ1-1, with D uncertain. Trimming took off 6 bases at V and 11 bases at J, with 16 bases between the two ends. CDR3 length: 12 residues. The CDR3 sequence: CASSRGPLRAFF. The CDR3 DNA is TGTGCCAGCAGCAGAGGCCCCTTGAGGGCTTTCTTT.